The rows below give T cell receptor beta chains drawn from one sample of a study of shared clonotypes between healthy human individuals. The protocol was immunoSEQ multiplex PCR, while the TCRdb copy is restricted to in-frame clones and leaves out a portion. The table shows some 2,100,000 clones, with 90% to 96% occurring only once. The source material was naive CD4+ T cells sorted from blood. These receptors originate from a young man in good health. Each CDR3 is given with its conserved first and last residue. A D gene is named only where the DNA matches it firmly. Not all rows give a size; the values are once, few, many and, for expanded clones, a class.

V	D	J	length	size	DNA	CDR3
TRBV18	TRBD2	TRBJ2-1	16	.	TGTGCCAGCTCACCACCGACGGGACTAGACTACAATGAGCAGTTCTTC	CASSPPTGLDYNEQFF
TRBV11-2	.	TRBJ1-6	13	.	TGTGCCAGCAGGCTTAGTGGAAATTCACCCCTCCACTTT	CASRLSGNSPLHF
TRBV7-2	.	TRBJ1-4	13	.	TGTGCCAGCAGCTTAGCGCGCGGGGAAAAACTGTTTTTT	CASSLARGEKLFF
TRBV10-1	TRBD1	TRBJ2-5	16	.	TGCGCCAGCAGTGAGGCCGGGACAGGAACACAAGAGACCCAGTACTTC	CASSEAGTGTQETQYF
TRBV6-5	.	TRBJ2-6	15	once	TGTGCCAGCAGTTACGAGACCTCTGGGGCCAACGTCCTGACTTTC	CASSYETSGANVLTF
TRBV6-1	.	TRBJ1-1	14	.	TGTGCCAGCAGTGAAGCGAGGGGTCTGGATGAAGCTTTCTTT	CASSEARGLDEAFF
TRBV5-4	.	TRBJ1-6	12	once	TGTGCCAGCAGCTCGGGTAATTCACCCCTCCACTTT	CASSSGNSPLHF
TRBV5-1	.	TRBJ2-2	16	.	TGCGCCAGCAGCTTGGTCAGGGGGGCGAACACCGGGGAGCTGTTTTTT	CASSLVRGANTGELFF
TRBV28	TRBD2	TRBJ2-7	15	.	TGTGCCAGCAGTCCGTCCCTAGCGGGAGTTCTCGAGCAGTACTTC	CASSPSLAGVLEQYF
TRBV5-1	.	TRBJ1-1	14	.	TGCGCCAGCAGTCAGGGGAGTATGAACACTGAAGCTTTCTTT	CASSQGSMNTEAFF
TRBV5-1	TRBD1	TRBJ2-5	16	.	TGCGCCAGCAGCTTGGGAGGACAGGGGTCTGGGGAGACCCAGTACTTC	CASSLGGQGSGETQYF
TRBV11-2	TRBD2	TRBJ2-7	16	.	TGTGCCAGCAGCTTAGTTAGGCTAGCGGGGGCCTACGAGCAGTACTTC	CASSLVRLAGAYEQYF
TRBV7-9	.	TRBJ2-7	11	.	TGTGCCAGCAGCCCAGGGTTGAAGCAGTACTTC	CASSPGLKQYF